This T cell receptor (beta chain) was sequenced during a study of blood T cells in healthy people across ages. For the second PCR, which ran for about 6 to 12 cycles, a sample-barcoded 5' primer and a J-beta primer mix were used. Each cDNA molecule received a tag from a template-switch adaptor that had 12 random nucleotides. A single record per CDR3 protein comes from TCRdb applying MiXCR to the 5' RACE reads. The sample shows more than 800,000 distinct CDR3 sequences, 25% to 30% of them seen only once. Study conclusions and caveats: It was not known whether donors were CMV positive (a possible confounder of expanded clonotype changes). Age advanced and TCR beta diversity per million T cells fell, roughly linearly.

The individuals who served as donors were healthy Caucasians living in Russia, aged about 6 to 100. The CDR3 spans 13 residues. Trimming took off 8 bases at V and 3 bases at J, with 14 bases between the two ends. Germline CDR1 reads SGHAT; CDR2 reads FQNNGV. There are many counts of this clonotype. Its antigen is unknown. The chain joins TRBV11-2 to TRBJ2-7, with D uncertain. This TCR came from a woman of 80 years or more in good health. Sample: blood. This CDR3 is CASSRGPIYEQYF. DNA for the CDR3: TGTGCCAGCTCCCGAGGCCCAATCTACGAGCAGTACTTC. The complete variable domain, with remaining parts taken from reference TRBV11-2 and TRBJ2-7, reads EAGVAQSPRYKIIEKRQSVAFWCNPISGHATLYWYQQILGQGPKLLIQFQNNGVVDDSQLPKDRFSAERLKGVDSTLKIQPAKLEDSAVYLCASSRGPIYEQYFGPGTRLTVT.